The entry that follows covers one T cell receptor (beta chain) sequence. Its antigen is currently unknown. Thyroid surgery took place with no prior treatment in any patient. This specimen comes from a study of metastatic and nonmetastatic thyroid tumors. Background on the study: Repertoires were compared across blood and tumor or nodule tissue from malignant and benign thyroid patients.

Study results and caveats: As reported, TCR beta diversity in blood and tumor was significantly higher in malignant thyroid tumors than in benign nodules.

Trimming shortened V by 3 bases and J by 0 bases, and 17 bases separated the two germline ends. The CDR3 sequence is 17 residues long. Per the germline V gene, CDR1 is LNHDA and CDR2 is SQIVND (reference sequence). In the original processing: Clinicopathological groups differed in CDR3, with these differences serving to build a distant-metastasis classifier for papillary thyroid cancer. TCRdb reprocessed the PCR reads using MiXCR. TCRdb, not the original authors, processed these V and J calls. This repertoire shows about 15,000 clones, 3% to 4% found once; its top ten account for more than 20%. The TCR originated in a female donor with papillary thyroid cancer or a benign thyroid nodule (not recorded which). Some clones in this sample may be carry-over from other donors' samples. Material: tumor tissue. The chain recombines TRBV19 with TRBJ1-1, with unresolved D. For the CDR3, the DNA is TGTGCCAGTAGTATTCTATTTGCTCAGAACATGAACACTGAAGCTTTCTTT. It is translated as CASSILFAQNMNTEAFF.